This is a list of T cell receptor beta chains from one sample in a study of cytomegalovirus exposure and HLA in healthy donors. Profiled with immunoSEQ multiplex PCR; TCRdb holds only in-frame clones, not every one. This table holds roughly 83,000 clones, less than 85% found once. The sequenced sample consisted of PBMCs. The receptors here all came from a man aged 55 to 70 in good health and CMV-seronegative. Each CDR3 is given with its conserved first and last residue. The D gene is left open where the match is weak. The size of a clone is reported for some rows only, either as once, few or many, or as a class for expanded clones.

V gene: TRBV7-6; J gene: TRBJ2-7; clone size: once; D gene: TRBD2; CDR3 length: 14; CDR3 DNA: TGTGCCAGCAGCTTAGGTCCGGGGAGGGACGAGCAGTACTTC; CDR3 protein: CASSLGPGRDEQYF
V gene: TRBV7-9; J gene: TRBJ1-2; clone size: NA; D gene: NA; CDR3 length: 8; CDR3 DNA: TGTTCCCCAGGGGGCTACACCTTC; CDR3 protein: CSPGGYTF
V gene: TRBV9; J gene: TRBJ2-5; clone size: NA; D gene: TRBD2; CDR3 length: 14; CDR3 DNA: TGTGCCAGCAGCGGTAGCGGGGGGGCTGAGACCCAGTACTTC; CDR3 protein: CASSGSGGAETQYF
V gene: TRBV30; J gene: TRBJ2-5; clone size: once; D gene: TRBD2; CDR3 length: 13; CDR3 DNA: TGTGCCTGGAGGGCGACTAGCGGGGAGACCCAGTACTTC; CDR3 protein: CAWRATSGETQYF
V gene: TRBV30; J gene: TRBJ2-5; clone size: NA; D gene: TRBD1; CDR3 length: 13; CDR3 DNA: TGTGCCTGGCTTATCACAGGGGCGAAGACCCAGTACTTC; CDR3 protein: CAWLITGAKTQYF
V gene: TRBV5-1; J gene: TRBJ2-7; clone size: once; D gene: NA; CDR3 length: 16; CDR3 DNA: TGCGCCAGCAGCCGAAGGGGGGGGGAGAACTCCTACGAGCAGTACTTC; CDR3 protein: CASSRRGGENSYEQYF
V gene: TRBV29-1; J gene: TRBJ2-5; clone size: NA; D gene: TRBD2; CDR3 length: 13; CDR3 DNA: TGCAGCGTTGGCGGGGGGCAGGGGGAGACCCAGTACTTC; CDR3 protein: CSVGGGQGETQYF
V gene: TRBV6-5; J gene: TRBJ2-7; clone size: NA; D gene: TRBD2; CDR3 length: 16; CDR3 DNA: TGTGCCAGCAGTTCCTTCGGACTGGGGGGGTCCTACGAGCAGTACTTC; CDR3 protein: CASSSFGLGGSYEQYF
V gene: TRBV5-4; J gene: TRBJ2-7; clone size: few; D gene: TRBD2; CDR3 length: 15; CDR3 DNA: TGTGCCAGCAGCCCGTGGACTAGCGGGGTCAACGAGCAGTACTTC; CDR3 protein: CASSPWTSGVNEQYF
V gene: TRBV7-9; J gene: TRBJ1-2; clone size: NA; D gene: TRBD1; CDR3 length: 14; CDR3 DNA: TGTGCCAGCAGCCCGCAGGGGGCCAACTATGGCTACACCTTC; CDR3 protein: CASSPQGANYGYTF
V gene: TRBV14; J gene: TRBJ1-6; clone size: NA; D gene: NA; CDR3 length: 13; CDR3 DNA: TGTGCCAGCAGCCAATTACGGGTTTCACCCCTCCACTTT; CDR3 protein: CASSQLRVSPLHF
V gene: TRBV19; J gene: TRBJ2-3; clone size: NA; D gene: TRBD1; CDR3 length: 16; CDR3 DNA: TGCGCCAGTAGTGGCCGGGACAGGGACTTCACAGATACGCAGTATTTT; CDR3 protein: CASSGRDRDFTDTQYF
V gene: TRBV6-5; J gene: TRBJ2-7; clone size: NA; D gene: TRBD1; CDR3 length: 12; CDR3 DNA: TGTGCCAGCAGCAGGACAGGGGACGAGCAGTACTTC; CDR3 protein: CASSRTGDEQYF
V gene: TRBV11-1; J gene: TRBJ2-4; clone size: once; D gene: TRBD2; CDR3 length: 16; CDR3 DNA: TGTGCCAGCAGCGTAAGTTCTAGCGGGAGGAAAAACATTCAGTACTTC; CDR3 protein: CASSVSSSGRKNIQYF
V gene: TRBV6-1; J gene: TRBJ1-6; clone size: NA; D gene: TRBD1; CDR3 length: 16; CDR3 DNA: TGTGCCAGCAGTGAAGCGCCAGGGGGCGATAATTCACCCCTCCACTTT; CDR3 protein: CASSEAPGGDNSPLHF
V gene: TRBV2; J gene: TRBJ2-7; clone size: NA; D gene: TRBD1; CDR3 length: 14; CDR3 DNA: TGTGCCAGCAGGGGACAGGGGTTTTCCTACGAGCAGTACTTC; CDR3 protein: CASRGQGFSYEQYF
V gene: TRBV7-3; J gene: TRBJ2-2; clone size: NA; D gene: NA; CDR3 length: 15; CDR3 DNA: TGTGCCAGCAGCTCAAGAGGGAAAGACACCGGGGAGCTGTTTTTT; CDR3 protein: CASSSRGKDTGELFF
V gene: TRBV6-5; J gene: TRBJ1-2; clone size: few; D gene: NA; CDR3 length: 13; CDR3 DNA: TGTGCCAGCACCGGGGTCTCGAATCATGGCTACACCTTC; CDR3 protein: CASTGVSNHGYTF
V gene: TRBV5-1; J gene: TRBJ2-3; clone size: NA; D gene: TRBD1; CDR3 length: 14; CDR3 DNA: TGCGCCAGCAGCGTGGGACAGCTCACAGATACGCAGTATTTT; CDR3 protein: CASSVGQLTDTQYF
V gene: TRBV9; J gene: TRBJ1-1; clone size: few; D gene: NA; CDR3 length: 13; CDR3 DNA: TGTGCCAGCAGCGCAGGTGGGGCCACTGAAGCTTTCTTT; CDR3 protein: CASSAGGATEAFF
V gene: TRBV7-9; J gene: TRBJ2-3; clone size: NA; D gene: NA; CDR3 length: 14; CDR3 DNA: TGTGCCAGCAGCTTAGCAGGGGGCACAGATACGCAGTATTTT; CDR3 protein: CASSLAGGTDTQYF
V gene: TRBV20-1; J gene: TRBJ1-2; clone size: NA; D gene: NA; CDR3 length: 11; CDR3 DNA: TGCAGTGCTAGGGTACAGGTACTTAACACCTTC; CDR3 protein: CSARVQVLNTF
V gene: TRBV5-4; J gene: TRBJ1-2; clone size: NA; D gene: TRBD1; CDR3 length: 15; CDR3 DNA: TGTGCCAGCAGCTCCGGACAGGTAGTCGACTATGGCTACACCTTC; CDR3 protein: CASSSGQVVDYGYTF
V gene: TRBV9; J gene: TRBJ2-2; clone size: NA; D gene: TRBD1; CDR3 length: 17; CDR3 DNA: TGTGCCAGCACCGGGGACAGGGGGGAATCCAACACCGGGGAGCTGTTTTTT; CDR3 protein: CASTGDRGESNTGELFF
V gene: TRBV5-6; J gene: TRBJ2-7; clone size: NA; D gene: TRBD1; CDR3 length: 15; CDR3 DNA: TGTGCCAGCAGCTTGGCCAACAGGGGGCTCTACGAGCAGTACTTC; CDR3 protein: CASSLANRGLYEQYF